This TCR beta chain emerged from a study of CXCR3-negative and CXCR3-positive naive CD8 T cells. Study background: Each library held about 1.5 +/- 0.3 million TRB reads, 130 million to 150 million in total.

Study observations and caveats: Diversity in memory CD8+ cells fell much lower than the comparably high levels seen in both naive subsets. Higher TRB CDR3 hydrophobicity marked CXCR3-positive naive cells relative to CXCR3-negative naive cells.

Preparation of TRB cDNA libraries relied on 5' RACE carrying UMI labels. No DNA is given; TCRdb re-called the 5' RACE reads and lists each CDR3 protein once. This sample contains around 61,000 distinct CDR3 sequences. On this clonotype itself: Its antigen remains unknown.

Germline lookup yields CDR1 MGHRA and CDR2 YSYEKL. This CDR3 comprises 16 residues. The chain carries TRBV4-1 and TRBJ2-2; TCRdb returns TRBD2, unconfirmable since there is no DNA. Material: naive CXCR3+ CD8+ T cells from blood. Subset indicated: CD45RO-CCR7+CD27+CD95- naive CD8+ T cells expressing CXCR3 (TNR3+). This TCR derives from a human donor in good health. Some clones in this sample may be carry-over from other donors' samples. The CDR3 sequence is CASSHGEGLNTGELFF.